Sequencing of this TCR beta chain was carried out in a study of control samples from healthy donors and cancer patients. Looked up from germline, CDR1 is SGHRS and CDR2 is YFSETQ. Deletions cut 0 bases from V and 8 bases from J, with 11 bases between. This CDR3 contains 13 residues. This clone has just a few counts. Clones were read by immunoSEQ multiplex PCR, and TCRdb kept only the in-frame ones, dropping some. The data hold about 95,000 clones, with approximately 80% observed a single time. V is TRBV5-1 and J is TRBJ1-1; D unclear. The origin of this receptor is a man aged 30 to 45 in good health. The sequenced sample consisted of blood. The CDR3 DNA sequence: TGCGCCAGCAGCTTGGATCAGGTCCTAGAAGCTTTCTTT. It specifies CASSLDQVLEAFF.